Following are 18 T cell receptor beta chains from one sample sequenced in a study of blood T cell repertoires in COVID-19. Profiling relied on immunoSEQ multiplex PCR, and the TCRdb table lists in-frame clones only, not all of them. This table holds about 160,000 clones, about nine tenths found once. What was sequenced was peripheral blood. The origin of the receptors is a man in his late teens or twenties with acute or convalescent COVID-19.

The CDR3 nucleotides are TGTGCCAGCAGGGGGACAGGGGCATACAATCAGCCCCAGCATTTT. Encoded protein: CASRGTGAYNQPQHF. This chain links TRBV27 with TRBJ1-5, with TRBD1 matching 10 bases. The germline gives CDR1 MNHEY, CDR2 SMNVEV (reference sequence). This CDR3 region has 15 residues. Losses at the gene ends were 6 bases for V and 3 bases for J; bases not matched to a gene: 5.

This clone was recorded only once. The chain joins TRBV20-1 to TRBJ1-6; no definite D call. Germline V gives CDR1 DFQATT, CDR2 SNEGSKA (reference sequence). With 0 bases removed from V and 10 bases from J, the gap between germline ends came to 4 bases. CDR3 length equals 11 residues. The CDR3 spells CSARDGSPLHF. The CDR3, as DNA: TGCAGTGCTAGAGATGGCTCACCCCTCCACTTT.

The chain couples TRBV5-4 to TRBJ2-3; TRBD2 matches 11 bases. V lost 4 bases and J lost 3; bases outside the gene matches: 7. The germline gives CDR1 SGHNT, CDR2 YYREEE (reference sequence). This CDR3 region has 16 residues. The CDR3 is CASSVLAGDGTDTQYF. The CDR3 DNA reads as TGTGCCAGCAGCGTACTAGCGGGAGATGGGACAGATACGCAGTATTTT.

V and J are TRBV29-1 and TRBJ1-5; TRBD1 matches at 9 bases. The germline V gene has CDR1 SQVTM and CDR2 ANQGSEA. Trimming took 6 bases from V and 7 from J; bases not matched to a gene: 10. There are 14 residues in the CDR3. CDR3 residues: CSVATGGLGQPQHF. CDR3 bases: TGCAGCGTGGCCACAGGGGGCCTCGGGCAGCCCCAGCATTTT.

The chain couples TRBV3-1 (or the pseudogene TRBV3-2) to TRBJ2-5; TRBD2 might be the D (6 bases). The CDR3 has 15 amino acids. Germline CDR1 and CDR2: LGHDT and YNNKEL (reference sequence). V was cut by 1 base and J by 7 bases, with 16 bases left in between. The CDR3 region is CASSQVETAGSTQYF. The CDR3 DNA reads TGTGCCAGCAGCCAAGTCGAGACCGCGGGGTCGACCCAGTACTTC.

This chain joins TRBV4-2 and TRBJ1-1; D not resolved. V lost 4 bases to trimming and J lost 2 bases, with 14 bases between them. The CDR3 loop spans 15 amino acids. Germline V gives CDR1 LGHNA, CDR2 YNFKEQ. The CDR3 DNA follows: TGTGCCAGCAGCCTCTGGAGAGACCCCAACACTGAAGCTTTCTTT. This encodes CASSLWRDPNTEAFF.

This rearrangement joins TRBV30 to TRBJ2-7; D is ambiguous. This CDR3 has 14 amino acids. Germline V gene data show CDR1 as GTSNPN and CDR2 as SVGIG (reference sequence). With 2 bases removed from V and 6 bases from J, the gap between germline ends came to 17 bases. The CDR3 coding sequence is TGTGCCTGGAGTAATACAGTGGCGTTGGGCGAGCAGTACTTC. As protein: CAWSNTVALGEQYF.

The sample holds a few counts of this clone. The J gene is TRBJ1-4, the V gene TRBV9, with 7 positions matching TRBD1. CDR3 length equals 14 residues. Trimming removed 3 bases from V and 3 bases from J; junction bases left unmatched: 2. In germline, CDR1 is SGDLS, CDR2 YYNGEE. CDR3 bases: TGTGCCAGCAGCGACGACAGGGCTAATGAAAAACTGTTTTTT. Protein: CASSDDRANEKLFF.

The V call is TRBV3-1 (or the pseudogene TRBV3-2), the J call TRBJ2-2; TRBD1 might be the D (6 bases). The CDR3 has 13 amino acids. CDR1 is LGHDT, CDR2 YNNKEL, per germline (reference sequence). V lost 9 bases and J lost 4, with 12 bases in between. CDR3 residues: CASRTEITGELFF. Written as DNA, the CDR3 is TGTGCCAGTCGGACAGAGATCACCGGGGAGCTGTTTTTT.

The sample holds one count of this clone. In DNA, the CDR3 is TGTGCCAGCAGCTCCGGGGACAGAACTCAAGAGACCCAGTACTTC. It encodes CASSSGDRTQETQYF. The chain is built from TRBV11-2 and TRBJ2-5, with 7 bases that match TRBD1. With V trimmed by 4 bases and J by 2 bases, 7 bases remained unmatched. The germline V gene encodes CDR1 SGHAT and CDR2 FQNNGV. The CDR3 has 15 residues.

J is TRBJ1-1 and V is TRBV6-1; TRBD1 might be the D (6 bases). Germline V gene lookup returns CDR1 MNHNS and CDR2 SASEGT. CDR3 length: 17 residues. V gave up 2 bases and J gave up 0 bases, with 16 bases separating them. CDR3 sequence reads: CASSERGHSSLNTEAFF. DNA of the CDR3: TGTGCCAGCAGTGAACGGGGACATAGCTCTTTGAACACTGAAGCTTTCTTT.

The gene calls are TRBV6-2 or TRBV6-3 and TRBJ2-1, with D possibly being TRBD1 (6 bases). The V gene's germline CDR1 is MNHEY and CDR2 SVGEGT. This CDR3 is built from 16 residues. Trimming stripped 5 bases from V and 5 bases from J, with 19 bases between. CDR3 nucleotide sequence: TGTGCCAGCAGTCCCGCAGGGGCCCTCCGTCACAATGAGCAGTTCTTC. This gives the protein CASSPAGALRHNEQFF.

This rearrangement joins TRBV5-1 to TRBJ1-4, with TRBD1 as a possible D gene (5 bases). Germline CDR1 reads SGHRS; CDR2 reads YFSETQ. Trimming stripped 4 bases from V and 4 bases from J, with 23 bases between. The CDR3 spans 18 residues. The CDR3 protein is CASSQPTQTGGGNEKLFF. CDR3 nucleotides: TGCGCCAGCAGCCAGCCAACCCAGACGGGCGGGGGTAATGAAAAACTGTTTTTT.

The chain carries TRBV11-2 and TRBJ2-7; 7 nucleotides agree with TRBD1. This CDR3 is 16 amino acids long. Trimming took 1 base from V and 2 from J; bases not matched to a gene: 8. CDR1 is SGHAT and CDR2 is FQNNGV in the germline V gene. CDR3 amino acids: CASSLATGSEPYEQYF. CDR3 coding DNA: TGTGCCAGCAGCTTAGCGACAGGGTCGGAACCCTACGAGCAGTACTTC.

The chain links TRBV12-3 or TRBV12-4 to TRBJ2-1, with 7 bases matching TRBD1. V was clipped by 3 bases and J by 14 bases; unmatched bases: 7. The CDR3 is made up of 12 amino acids. CDR3 coding DNA: TGTGCCAGCAGTTTCCGGGGACAGCCGGAGTTCTTC. Its protein product is CASSFRGQPEFF.

V and J are TRBV13 and TRBJ1-1; D remains ambiguous. The CDR3 has 14 amino acids. Germline CDR1 reads PRHDT; CDR2 reads FYEKMQ (reference sequence). V lost 0 bases and J 8 bases, leaving 13 bases between the germline ends. The CDR3 nucleotides read TGTGCCAGCAGCTTAGGGATCACCACTAAGGAAGCTTTCTTT. Residues: CASSLGITTKEAFF.

The genes are TRBV12-3 or TRBV12-4 and TRBJ2-2; D gene ambiguous. The CDR3 totals 11 residues. V was clipped by 5 bases and J by 8 bases, with 6 bases between them. The CDR3 region is CASSVRGELFF. In DNA form, the CDR3 reads TGTGCCAGCAGTGTTCGTGGGGAGCTGTTTTTT.

The chain uses TRBV10-2 and TRBJ2-7, with a weak D call TRBD1 (5 bases). Germline V CDR1 and CDR2: WSHSY, SAAADI. This CDR3 has 13 amino acids. V gave up 4 bases and J gave up 3 bases, with 10 bases separating them. CDR3 loop: CASSVVRDYEQYF. The CDR3 DNA reads as TGCGCCAGCAGTGTGGTCAGGGACTACGAGCAGTACTTC.